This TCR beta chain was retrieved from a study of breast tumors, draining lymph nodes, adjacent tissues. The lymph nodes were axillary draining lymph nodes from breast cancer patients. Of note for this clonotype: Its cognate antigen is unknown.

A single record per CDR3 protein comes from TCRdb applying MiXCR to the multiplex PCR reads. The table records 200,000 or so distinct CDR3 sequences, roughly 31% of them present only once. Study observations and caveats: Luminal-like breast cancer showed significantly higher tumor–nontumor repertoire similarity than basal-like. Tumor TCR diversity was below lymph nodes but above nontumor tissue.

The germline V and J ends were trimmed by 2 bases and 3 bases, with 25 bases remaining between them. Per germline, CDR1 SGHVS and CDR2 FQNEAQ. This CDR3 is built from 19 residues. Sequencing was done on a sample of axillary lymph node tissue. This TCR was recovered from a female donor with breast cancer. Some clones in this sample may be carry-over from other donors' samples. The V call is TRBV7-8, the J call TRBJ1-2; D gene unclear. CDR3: CASSLSPPGRADDHYGYTF. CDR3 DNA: TGTGCCAGCAGCTTATCCCCCCCTGGTCGGGCAGACGATCACTATGGCTACACCTTC. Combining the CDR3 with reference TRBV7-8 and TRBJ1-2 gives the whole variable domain GAGVSQSPRYKVAKRGQDVALRCDPISGHVSLFWYQQALGQGPEFLTYFQNEAQLDKSGLPSDRFFAERPEGSVSTLKIQRTQQEDSAVYLCASSLSPPGRADDHYGYTFGSGTRLTVV.